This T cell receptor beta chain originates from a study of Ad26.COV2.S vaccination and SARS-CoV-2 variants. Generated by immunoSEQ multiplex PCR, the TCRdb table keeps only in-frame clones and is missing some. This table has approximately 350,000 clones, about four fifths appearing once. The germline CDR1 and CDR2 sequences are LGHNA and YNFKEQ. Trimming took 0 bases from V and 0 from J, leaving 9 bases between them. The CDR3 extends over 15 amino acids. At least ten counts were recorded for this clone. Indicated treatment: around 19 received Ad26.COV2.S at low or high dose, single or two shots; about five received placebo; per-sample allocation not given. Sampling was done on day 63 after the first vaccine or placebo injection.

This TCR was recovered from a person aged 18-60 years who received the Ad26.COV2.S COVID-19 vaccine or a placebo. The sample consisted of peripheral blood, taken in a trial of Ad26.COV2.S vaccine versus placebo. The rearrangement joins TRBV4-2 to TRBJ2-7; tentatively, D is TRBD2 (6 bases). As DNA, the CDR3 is TGTGCCAGCAGCCAAGAGGCGGGGAGCTCCTACGAGCAGTACTTC. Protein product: CASSQEAGSSYEQYF.